This paragraph reports one T cell receptor beta chain. Its antigen is undetermined. TCRdb's copy holds only in-frame clones and misses some; the assay was immunoSEQ multiplex PCR. The profile shows about 48,000 clones, about 72% of them singletons. This entry is derived from a study of T cells in localized non-small cell lung cancer. The study, taken as a whole, reports: In adjacent lung, a median about 52 of the top 100 tumor clones were found. A raised T cell density in blood coincided with lengthier overall survival. Uninvolved adjacent lung showed peak T cell clonality, exceeding tumor.

The length of the CDR3 is 13 residues. CDR1 is MNHEY, CDR2 SVGAGI, per germline. The junction had 6 bases not matched to a gene; V was cut back by 6 bases and J by 8 bases. The specimen was peripheral blood, collected before any cancer treatment. The clonotype originates from a man aged 40 to 75 with stage I squamous cell lung carcinoma. The chain employs TRBV6-5 and TRBJ1-4; 7 nucleotides match TRBD1. The CDR3 is CASRQGREEKLFF. In DNA, the CDR3 is TGTGCCAGCAGACAGGGGCGGGAGGAAAAACTGTTTTTT.